The 32 T cell receptor beta chains given below trace back to one sample, sequenced in a study of blood T cells in healthy people across ages. Through a sample-barcoded 5' primer and a J-beta primer mix, a second PCR was run for roughly 6 to 12 cycles. TCRdb analysed the 5' RACE reads with MiXCR anew, one entry per CDR3 protein. The table has 1.5 million to 2 million distinct CDR3 sequences, approximately 30% seen once. Sequencing was carried out using blood. These receptors all stem from a woman aged 25-40 years in good health.

This clonotype was picked up many times. This chain uses TRBV12-3 or TRBV12-4 with TRBJ2-4, with D perhaps matching TRBD2 (5 bases). V lost 3 bases to trimming and J lost 1 base, with 10 bases between them. This CDR3 has 15 amino acids. The CDR3 DNA sequence: TGTGCCAGCAGTTTCTCTAGCTACGCCAAAAACATTCAGTACTTC. Its translation: CASSFSSYAKNIQYF.

V gene TRBV2 combines with J gene TRBJ2-1; D may match TRBD1 or TRBD2 (5 bases each). V lost 8 bases to trimming and J lost 5 bases, with 16 bases between them. Germline V gene data show CDR1 as SNHLY and CDR2 as FYNNEI. This CDR3 spans 14 amino acids. The CDR3 DNA follows: TGTGCCAGCGGAACTATCAGAGGGGACAATGAGCAGTTCTTC. This gives the protein CASGTIRGDNEQFF. Full variable domain (missing parts from reference TRBV2 and TRBJ2-1): EPEVTQTPSHQVTQMGQEVILRCVPISNHLYFYWYRQILGQKVEFLVSFYNNEISEKSEIFDDQFSVERPDGSNFTLKIRSTKLEDSAMYFCASGTIRGDNEQFFGPGTRLTVL.

The rearrangement uses TRBV5-1 and TRBJ2-5; D possibly corresponds to TRBD2 (6 bases). Matching the DNA end better, TRBJ2-7 makes the J call doubtful. Germline V gives CDR1 SGHRS, CDR2 YFSETQ. This CDR3 spans 12 amino acids. The DNA of the CDR3 is TGCGCCAGCAGCCCGTGGGGGGTCGAGCAGTACTTC. The encoded protein is CASSPWGVEQYF.

The rearrangement links TRBV7-9 to TRBJ2-4, with 8 bases fitting TRBD1. Per germline, CDR1 SEHNR and CDR2 FQNEAQ (reference sequence). There are 15 residues in the CDR3. Losses at the gene ends were 4 bases for V and 13 bases for J; bases not matched to a gene: 15. CDR3 DNA sequence: TGTGCCAGCAGCTCGACAGGGGTAGGCTACAATGAGCAGTACTTC. Amino acid sequence: CASSSTGVGYNEQYF.

This chain connects TRBV7-2 to TRBJ2-1; 13 nucleotides match TRBD2. V trimming: 5 bases; J trimming: 8 bases; junction bases outside the gene matches: 15. The CDR3 length is 18 residues. The germline V gene has CDR1 SGHTA and CDR2 FQGNSA. CDR3 DNA sequence: TGTGCCAGCAGCCCGGAGGCCGGTGGACTAGCGGGGGCCTATGAGCAGTTCTTC. This gives the protein CASSPEAGGLAGAYEQFF.

The chain recombines TRBV9 with TRBJ2-2, with D hard to call. Germline lookup yields CDR1 SGDLS and CDR2 YYNGEE. The CDR3 covers 16 residues. V was shortened by 7 bases and J by 0 bases, with 16 bases between the two germline ends. The CDR3 reads CASGPYRSANTGELFF. Written as DNA, the CDR3 is TGTGCCAGCGGCCCCTATCGGTCTGCGAACACCGGGGAGCTGTTTTTT. The full variable domain, with the rest looked up from reference TRBV9 and TRBJ2-2, is DSGVTQTPKHLITATGQRVTLRCSPRSGDLSVYWYQQSLDQGLQFLIQYYNGEERAKGNILERFSAQQFPDLHSELNLSSLELGDSALYFCASGPYRSANTGELFFGEGSRLTVL.

This clonotype was picked up a small number of times. V usage is TRBV29-1 and J usage is TRBJ2-1; D unresolved. Trimming cost V 3 bases and J 6 bases, with 12 bases left between them. CDR1 is SQVTM, CDR2 ANQGSEA, per germline. This CDR3 comprises 13 residues. The CDR3 DNA sequence: TGCAGCGTTGACATCCTTTTGGGCAATGAGCAGTTCTTC. Encoded protein: CSVDILLGNEQFF.

For this clonotype: A much larger clone lies one base from this, so it may be a read error. V and J are TRBV11-2 and TRBJ2-3, with D perhaps assigned TRBD1 or TRBD2 (6 bases each). Germline V lookup: CDR1 SGHAT, CDR2 FQNNGV. The CDR3 spans 16 residues. The CDR3 bases are TGTGCCAGCGGCTTACTAGGACAAGGGGGGACAGATACGCAGTATTTT. Translating it yields CASGLLGQGGTDTQYF.

This chain joins TRBV6-6 and TRBJ1-1; D is uncertain. This CDR3 comprises 15 residues. The V gene's germline CDR1 is MNHNY and CDR2 SVGAGI (reference sequence). V was clipped by 4 bases and J by 1 base, with 13 bases between them. CDR3 DNA sequence: TGTGCCAGCAGTTCCCCCGCAGCTTCGAACACTGAAGCTTTCTTT. The encoded protein is CASSSPAASNTEAFF.

The V gene is TRBV9, the J gene TRBJ2-1, with TRBD2 identical over 12 bases. Per the germline V gene, CDR1 is SGDLS and CDR2 is YYNGEE. The ends lost 1 base at V and 15 bases at J; junction bases unmatched: 5. CDR3 size: 13 residues. Here the CDR3 reads CASSVLAGGPMFF. The CDR3 nucleotides are TGTGCCAGCAGCGTACTAGCGGGAGGGCCGATGTTCTTC.

The gene calls are TRBV6-6 and TRBJ1-1; D is possibly TRBD1 (5 bases). The CDR3 contains 10 residues. V gave up 8 bases and J gave up 10 bases, with 11 bases separating them. CDR1 is MNHNY and CDR2 is SVGAGI in the germline V gene (reference sequence). CDR3 residues: CASLGGVAFF. The CDR3 DNA is TGTGCCAGCCTTGGGGGGGTAGCTTTCTTT.

At least ten counts were recorded for this clonotype. V usage is TRBV6-5 and J usage is TRBJ1-2; D is perhaps TRBD1 (6 bases). Trimming pared 7 bases from V and 1 base from J, leaving 16 bases between. Germline CDR1 reads MNHEY; CDR2 reads SVGAGI. The CDR3 is 15 amino acids. The CDR3 DNA reads as TGTGCCAGCACTCTACCCGGGACACTTAACTATGGCTACACCTTC. Protein sequence: CASTLPGTLNYGYTF.

The chain links TRBV6-6 to TRBJ2-4; TRBD1 might be the D (5 bases). The germline gives CDR1 MNHNY, CDR2 SVGAGI (reference sequence). Trimming removed 10 bases from V and 13 bases from J, with 26 bases in between. The CDR3 extends over 14 amino acids. Written as DNA, the CDR3 is TGTGCCACATCACTTCTTTGGGGCTTCAATGAGCAGTACTTC. Translating gives CATSLLWGFNEQYF.

This sequence joins TRBV20-1 and TRBJ1-1, with no clear D. The CDR3 consists of 13 residues. Germline CDR1 reads DFQATT; CDR2 reads SNEGSKA (reference sequence). The ends were cut back, 3 bases at V and 10 bases at J, with 18 bases in the middle. CDR3 loop: CSASFAASLRAFF. The CDR3 DNA reads TGCAGTGCTAGTTTCGCGGCGTCCCTTAGAGCTTTCTTT.

This clonotype was counted between two and nine times. This rearrangement joins TRBV28 to TRBJ1-2; the D gene is possibly TRBD1 (6 bases). The CDR3 covers 16 residues. The germline gives CDR1 MDHEN, CDR2 SYDVKM. V lost 6 bases and J 7 bases, leaving 24 bases between the germline ends. The CDR3 region is CASSLPAPGGASGYTF. The CDR3 bases are TGTGCCAGCAGCCTCCCCGCCCCGGGGGGCGCCAGTGGCTACACCTTC.

The rearrangement uses TRBV3-1 and TRBJ1-1; D gene ambiguous. CDR3 length equals 13 residues. V lost 1 base and J 2 bases, leaving 5 bases between the germline ends. CDR1 is LGHDT, CDR2 YNNKEL, per germline (reference sequence). The CDR3 bases are TGTGCCAGCAGCCAAGTCCACAACACTGAAGCTTTCTTT. Translating it yields CASSQVHNTEAFF.

V gene TRBV27 combines with J gene TRBJ1-5; D uncertain. The CDR3 sequence is 12 residues long. Trimming shortened V by 5 bases and J by 5 bases, and 7 bases separated the two germline ends. The germline gives CDR1 MNHEY, CDR2 SMNVEV (reference sequence). CDR3 nucleotide sequence: TGTGCCAGCAGTCGTCTGTATCAGCCCCAGCATTTT. Translating it yields CASSRLYQPQHF.

Of note for this clonotype: This may be a read error, as it is one base from a much larger clone. This chain uses TRBV9 with TRBJ2-1, with 9 bases identical to TRBD1. Germline V CDR1 and CDR2: SGDLS, YYNGEE. The junction had 15 bases not matched to a gene; V was cut back by 4 bases and J by 10 bases. This CDR3 is built from 16 residues. The CDR3 sequence: CASSPTSGTGMYEQFF. The DNA of the CDR3 is TGTGCCAGCAGCCCCACGTCGGGGACAGGGATGTACGAGCAGTTCTTC. Full variable domain (remainder filled in from reference TRBV9 and TRBJ2-1): DSGVTQTPKHLITATGQRVTLRCSPRSGDLSVYWYQQSLDQGLQFLIQYYNGEERAKGNILERFSAQQFPDLHSELNLSSLELGDSALYFCASSPTSGTGMYEQFFGPGTRLTVL.

This clonotype has just a few counts. The J gene is TRBJ2-3, the V gene TRBV5-1, with D unclear. The V end lost 3 bases, the J end lost 0 bases, and 11 bases lay between the germline ends. The CDR3 has 15 amino acids. Germline lookup yields CDR1 SGHRS and CDR2 YFSETQ. CDR3 sequence: CASSSAGSSTDTQYF. The CDR3, as DNA: TGCGCCAGCAGCTCCGCCGGGTCCAGCACAGATACGCAGTATTTT.

Turning to this clonotype: Since a much larger clone is just one base distant, this may be a read error. The chain has TRBV2 and TRBJ2-5; TRBD1 matches at 10 bases. Judging by the DNA end, TRBJ2-7 fits better; the J call may be wrong. CDR3 size: 15 residues. Per the germline V gene, CDR1 is SNHLY and CDR2 is FYNNEI. CDR3 DNA: TGTGCCAGCAGTGAGGGGACAGGGGTGGCCTGCGAGCAGTACTTC. Translating it yields CASSEGTGVACEQYF.

This clonotype was detected only a few times. The V and J genes are TRBV6-6 and TRBJ1-1, with 7 nucleotides matching TRBD1. The J segment lost 5 bases and the V segment lost 2 bases, leaving 8 bases of the junction unmatched. The CDR3 loop spans 15 amino acids. Per the germline V gene, CDR1 is MNHNY and CDR2 is SVGAGI (reference sequence). DNA for the CDR3: TGTGCCAGCAGTTACCAGGCAGGGGGACAGACTGAAGCTTTCTTT. This sequence encodes CASSYQAGGQTEAFF.

The chain is built from TRBV29-1 and TRBJ2-3, with 7 bases lining up with TRBD1. V trimming: 7 bases; J trimming: 6 bases; junction bases outside the gene matches: 7. Germline loops: CDR1 SQVTM, CDR2 ANQGSEA. The CDR3 has 12 amino acids. CDR3 sequence: CSAQTGKDTQYF. CDR3 DNA: TGCAGCGCACAGACAGGGAAGGATACGCAGTATTTT.

Ten or more counts support this clonotype. V gene TRBV6-6 combines with J gene TRBJ2-5; perhaps TRBD2 as D (5 bases). Trimming took off 0 bases at V and 5 bases at J, with 13 bases between the two ends. CDR1 is MNHNY, CDR2 SVGAGI, per germline (reference sequence). There are 15 residues in the CDR3. In DNA form, the CDR3 reads TGTGCCAGCAGTTACTCGGGAGATCCGGTGGAGACCCAGTACTTC. This codes for CASSYSGDPVETQYF.

This chain uses TRBV18 with TRBJ2-1; tentatively, D is TRBD2 (6 bases). This CDR3 is built from 15 residues. CDR1 and CDR2 (germline): KGHSH, LQKENI. The V end lost 2 bases, the J end lost 0 bases, and 8 bases lay between the germline ends. The CDR3 sequence: CASSPWRASYNEQFF. CDR3 in DNA: TGTGCCAGCTCACCATGGAGGGCCTCCTACAATGAGCAGTTCTTC.

The chain couples TRBV7-6 to TRBJ2-1, with a tentative D call TRBD2 (6 bases). CDR1 and CDR2 (germline): SGHVS, FNYEAQ. V was shortened by 3 bases and J by 9 bases, with 15 bases between the two germline ends. CDR3 length: 14 residues. The CDR3: CASSLVREWSEQFF. The CDR3 DNA reads as TGTGCCAGCAGCTTGGTCCGGGAGTGGAGTGAGCAGTTCTTC.

This clonotype was observed a few times. J is TRBJ2-1 and V is TRBV7-8; D gene ambiguous. From germline, CDR1 is SGHVS and CDR2 FQNEAQ. The CDR3 loop spans 15 amino acids. V was trimmed by 5 bases and J by 0 bases, leaving 11 bases between them. The CDR3 spells CASSPWSVSYNEQFF. The CDR3 DNA follows: TGTGCCAGCAGCCCCTGGAGTGTCTCCTACAATGAGCAGTTCTTC.

This clonotype occurred a few times. The V gene is TRBV5-1, the J gene TRBJ2-1; 7 bases match TRBD2. CDR3 size: 17 residues. Germline V lookup: CDR1 SGHRS, CDR2 YFSETQ. Germline trimming cut 4 bases from V and 9 bases from J; bases unmatched to any gene: 19. The CDR3 is CASSLGGAAGDSREQFF. In nucleotides, the CDR3 is TGCGCCAGCAGCCTGGGGGGTGCGGCGGGAGACTCCCGTGAGCAGTTCTTC.

The chain joins TRBV5-5 to TRBJ2-7, with D unclear. This CDR3 has 14 residues. Germline values: CDR1 SGHKS, CDR2 YYEKEE (reference sequence). Deletions cut 7 bases from V and 4 bases from J, with 18 bases between. The CDR3 spells CASPSWQMTYEQYF. Here the CDR3 DNA reads TGTGCCAGCCCCTCTTGGCAGATGACTTACGAGCAGTACTTC.

V usage is TRBV10-1 and J usage is TRBJ2-1; 11 bases match TRBD1. Germline lookup yields CDR1 WNHNN and CDR2 SYGVQD (reference sequence). The CDR3 sequence is 16 residues long. The ends lost 4 bases at V and 5 bases at J; junction bases unmatched: 7. CDR3 loop: CASSVSDRGPNNEQFF. The CDR3 nucleotides read TGCGCCAGCAGTGTCTCGGACAGGGGGCCGAACAATGAGCAGTTCTTC.

The gene calls are TRBV2 and TRBJ2-1; possibly TRBD2 for D (6 bases). Germline lookup yields CDR1 SNHLY and CDR2 FYNNEI. The CDR3 runs to 15 residues. With 7 bases removed from V and 8 bases from J, the gap between germline ends came to 21 bases. The CDR3 coding sequence is TGTGCCAGCAACCCCGGGCTTAGGGCGGGACATGAGCAGTTCTTC. This codes for CASNPGLRAGHEQFF.

The rearrangement links TRBV3-1 to TRBJ2-7; a possible D gene is TRBD1 (6 bases). Per the germline V gene, CDR1 is LGHDT and CDR2 is YNNKEL (reference sequence). Trimming removed 4 bases from V and 4 bases from J, with 17 bases in between. The CDR3 is made up of 15 amino acids. The CDR3 sequence is CASSPTGHRGYEQYF. CDR3 in DNA: TGTGCCAGCAGCCCAACAGGGCATAGGGGGTACGAGCAGTACTTC.

The V call is TRBV15, the J call TRBJ2-1; TRBD2 is a possible D gene (5 bases). Germline V lookup: CDR1 LNHNV, CDR2 YYDKDF (reference sequence). This CDR3 is built from 14 residues. The germline V and J ends were trimmed by 0 bases and 6 bases, with 9 bases remaining between them. CDR3 DNA sequence: TGTGCCACCAGCAGAGATCTAGCCTCCAATGAGCAGTTCTTC. This codes for CATSRDLASNEQFF.